The rows below give T cell receptor beta chains drawn from one sample of a study of tumor and adjacent non-tumor tissue in lung cancer. Each CDR3 protein gets one entry after TCRdb re-called the multiplex PCR reads with MiXCR. Of some 97,000 distinct CDR3 sequences in the sample, 65% were seen once. The sequenced sample was distant non-tumor lung tissue. Receptors were obtained from a man aged 25 to 45 with non-small cell lung cancer. The CDR3 runs from the conserved cysteine through the conserved F or W. The D gene is left open where the match is weak. Size is stated for part of the rows, as once, few or many counts, or as a class when the clone is expanded.

len	d_gene	j_gene	abundance	v_gene	CDR3aa	CDR3nt
16	TRBD2	TRBJ2-4	few	TRBV28	CASSPPLTSGKNIQYF	TGTGCCAGCAGTCCTCCTTTGACTAGCGGAAAAAACATTCAGTACTTC
12	-	TRBJ2-7	-	TRBV29-1	CGVEVSYYEQYF	TGCGGCGTTGAAGTGTCCTACTACGAGCAGTACTTC
13	TRBD1	TRBJ1-2	-	TRBV11-2	CASSFGTAGGYTF	TGTGCCAGCAGCTTTGGGACAGCAGGAGGCTACACCTTC
13	-	TRBJ1-2	-	TRBV20-1	CSARTAGVRGCTF	TGCAGTGCTAGAACAGCGGGGGTGCGGGGCTGCACCTTC
15	-	TRBJ2-3	-	TRBV5-1	CASSPNRASTDTQYF	TGCGCCAGCAGCCCGAACAGGGCGAGCACAGATACGCAGTATTTT
15	-	TRBJ1-6	-	TRBV6-5	CASSPEGTEGSPLHF	TGTGCCAGCAGTCCCGAAGGGACGGAGGGTTCACCCCTCCACTTT
14	-	TRBJ2-7	-	TRBV11-1	CANSLRQEIDEQYF	TGTGCCAACAGCTTACGACAGGAGATCGACGAGCAGTACTTC
13	-	TRBJ2-5	medium-sized	TRBV6-5	CASSRWGSETQYF	TGTGCCAGCAGTCGTTGGGGGTCGGAGACCCAGTACTTC
13	TRBD2	TRBJ2-7	-	TRBV11-2	CASGAGLGSEQYF	TGTGCCAGCGGCGCCGGACTAGGGAGCGAGCAGTACTTC
16	-	TRBJ1-3	-	TRBV20-1	CSARHTGGGSGNTIYF	TGCAGTGCTAGACACACTGGGGGAGGCTCTGGAAACACCATATATTTT
15	-	TRBJ2-5	many	TRBV29-1	CSVEGHSRGAETQYF	TGCAGCGTTGAAGGACACAGCAGAGGAGCGGAGACCCAGTACTTC
14	TRBD2	TRBJ2-3	-	TRBV20-1	CSAIGGLVLDMQYF	TGCAGTGCGATAGGCGGACTAGTTCTAGATATGCAATATTTT
13	-	TRBJ2-3	-	TRBV24-1	CGTSDSTTDTQYF	TGTGGCACCAGTGATTCTACCACAGATACACAGTATTTT
15	-	TRBJ2-7	-	TRBV30	CAWSPLTGVSYEQYF	TGTGCCTGGAGTCCCCTAACGGGAGTGTCCTACGAGCAGTACTTC
18	TRBD2	TRBJ2-7	-	TRBV7-8	CASSPGPGTGTISYEQYF	TGTGCCAGCAGCCCAGGACCCGGAACCGGGACTATATCGTACGAGCAGTACTTC
15	TRBD2	TRBJ2-3	-	TRBV11-2	CASSRGGKFTDTQYF	TGTGCCAGCAGCCGGGGGGGGAAGTTCACAGATACGCAGTATTTT
15	-	TRBJ2-7	many	TRBV4-2	CASSQEYLFLYEQYF	TGTGCCAGCAGCCAAGAATATCTCTTCCTTTACGAGCAGTACTTC
17	-	TRBJ2-6	-	TRBV5-6	CASSLVGAVAGANVLTF	TGTGCCAGCAGCTTGGTTGGGGCAGTGGCTGGGGCCAATGTCCTGACTTTC
15	-	TRBJ2-1	-	TRBV12-3/TRBV12-4	CASSLVRLPYNEQLF	TGTGCCAGCAGTTTAGTGCGCCTCCCCTACAATGAGCAGCTCTTC
15	TRBD1	TRBJ2-7	-	TRBV12-3/TRBV12-4	CVSSLSGQGREEQYF	TGTGTCAGCAGTTTATCGGGACAGGGGAGGGAGGAGCAGTACTTC
15	-	TRBJ2-7	-	TRBV6-1	CDSSASGTGSYEQYF	TGTGACAGCAGCGCCTCCGGGACGGGGTCCTACGAGCAGTACTTT
16	TRBD1	TRBJ2-2	many	TRBV12-5	CASGLVRGQDTGELFF	TGTGCTAGTGGTTTGGTACGCGGACAGGACACCGGGGAGCTGTTTTTT
13	-	TRBJ2-7	-	TRBV5-1	CASSLGGTYEQYF	TGCGCCAGCAGCTTGGGAGGCACCTACGAGCAGTACTTC
15	TRBD2	TRBJ2-3	many	TRBV10-3	CAIKTSGTSTDTQYF	TGTGCCATCAAAACTAGCGGGACCAGCACAGATACGCAGTATTTT
13	-	TRBJ2-7	-	TRBV6-5	CASSYEGPYEQCF	TGTGCCAGCAGCTACGAGGGACCGTACGAGCAGTGCTTC
16	-	TRBJ2-6	-	TRBV6-1	CASSPRAGTGTNVLTF	TGTGCCAGCAGTCCCCGTGCGGGTACTGGGACCAACGTCCTAACTTTC
12	-	TRBJ1-1	few	TRBV11-2	CASTRGADEAFF	TGTGCCAGCACCCGGGGCGCGGATGAAGCTTTCTTT
15	-	TRBJ1-1	-	TRBV5-4	CASNAGGGRNTEALF	TGTGCCAGCAATGCAGGTGGGGGGCGAAACACTGAAGCTTTATTT
15	-	TRBJ2-7	-	TRBV4-1	CARSQDQTATYEQYF	TGCGCCAGAAGCCAAGATCAGACAGCGACCTACGAGCAGTACTTC
18	TRBD2	TRBJ2-1	-	TRBV4-2	CASSQPPHSGGTYNEQFF	TGTGCCAGCAGTCAACCCCCTCATAGCGGGGGGACCTACAATGAGCAGTTCTTC
12	-	TRBJ1-2	-	TRBV10-3	CAIRPGALSYTF	TGTGCCATCCGCCCCGGGGCGCTTAGTTACACCTTC
15	-	TRBJ2-2	-	TRBV7-9	CASSLQADSRGELFF	TGTGCCAGCAGCCTTCAGGCGGACTCTCGAGGGGAGCTGTTTTTT
13	-	TRBJ1-5	few	TRBV11-1	CVSSLDWDQPQHF	TGTGTTAGCAGCTTAGATTGGGATCAGCCCCAGCATTTT
14	-	TRBJ1-1	-	TRBV6-5	CASSYGTVNTEAFF	TGTGCCAGCAGTTACGGGACGGTGAACACTGAAGCTTTCTTT
12	-	TRBJ2-2	-	TRBV4-1	CASSQQTVELFF	TGCGCCAGCAGCCAGCAAACTGTGGAGCTGTTTTTT
15	-	TRBJ2-1	-	TRBV11-1	CANSVFLVGVDEQFF	TGTGCCAACAGCGTGTTCCTTGTGGGAGTCGATGAGCAGTTCTTC
12	-	TRBJ1-1	-	TRBV11-2	CASSVEGRGAFF	TGTGCCAGCAGCGTAGAGGGGCGAGGGGCTTTCTTT
13	-	TRBJ2-7	-	TRBV11-2	CASSWVGTYDQYF	TGTGCCAGCAGCTGGGTAGGGACCTACGATCAGTACTTC
17	-	TRBJ2-7	-	TRBV14	CASSQDGVGTGTREQYF	TGTGCCAGCAGCCAAGATGGGGTGGGTACAGGGACGAGGGAGCAGTACTTC
14	-	TRBJ2-7	-	TRBV7-3	CASSPGPLVYEQYF	TGTGCCAGCAGCCCCGGACCTCTCGTCTACGAGCAGTACTTC
13	-	TRBJ1-1	-	TRBV5-1	CASSLRVVTEAFF	TGCGCCAGCAGCTTGCGGGTCGTCACTGAAGCTTTCTTT
15	TRBD1	TRBJ2-7	-	TRBV6-5	CASSYWGQGYYEHYF	TGTGCCAGCAGTTACTGGGGACAGGGTTACTATGAGCACTACTTC
15	-	TRBJ2-1	-	TRBV24-1	CATSELEGRSHGQFF	TGTGCCACCAGTGAGTTGGAGGGCCGGTCACATGGGCAGTTCTTC
15	TRBD1	TRBJ1-1	-	TRBV24-1	CATSDSRTGSTEAFF	TGTGCCACCAGTGATTCCCGGACAGGGTCTACTGAGGCTTTCTTT
14	-	TRBJ1-2	-	TRBV6-1	CACSEGRGLYGYTF	TGTGCCTGCAGTGAAGGGCGGGGACTATATGGCTACACCTTC
13	-	TRBJ2-2	-	TRBV12-3/TRBV12-4	CASKRETFGELFF	TGTGCCAGTAAACGGGAGACCTTTGGGGAGCTGTTTTTT
12	-	TRBJ2-2	-	TRBV6-1	CASSVLTGELIF	TGTGCCAGCAGTGTTCTGACCGGGGAGCTGATTTTT
13	-	TRBJ2-3	once	TRBV12-3/TRBV12-4	CASSSLPTDTQYF	TGCGCCAGCAGTTCCCTTCCCACAGATACGCAGTATTTT
12	-	TRBJ1-2	-	TRBV28	CSSSPRGRGYTF	TGTTCCAGCAGTCCCCGGGGGAGGGGCTACACCTTC
12	-	TRBJ2-2	-	TRBV10-3	CAISESAGELFF	TGTGCCATCAGTGAGTCCGCCGGGGAGCTCTTTTTT
16	TRBD2	TRBJ2-7	-	TRBV5-5	CASRRRIAGGTYEQNF	TGTGCCAGCAGGCGAAGAATAGCGGGGGGGACCTACGAGCAGAACTTC
17	TRBD2	TRBJ2-7	once	TRBV24-1	CATSELAGREAFHERYF	TGTGCCACCAGCGAGCTAGCTGGGAGGGAAGCTTTCCACGAGCGGTATTTC
14	-	TRBJ2-5	-	TRBV6-5	CATSYDGSIETQYF	TGTGCCACCAGTTACGATGGCAGTATAGAGACCCAGTACTTC
14	-	TRBJ2-7	once	TRBV11-2	CASSLGDEGYKQYF	TGTGCCAGCAGCTTAGGGGACGAAGGCTACAAGCAGTACTTC
13	-	TRBJ2-2	-	TRBV11-2	CANSLKNTGELFF	TGTGCCAACAGCTTAAAGAACACCGGGGAGCTGTTTTTT
14	TRBD1	TRBJ1-6	-	TRBV5-1	CANSVDRGNSPLHF	TGCGCCAACAGCGTAGACAGGGGGAATTCACCCCTCCACTTT